This paragraph reports one TCR beta chain. Trimming stripped 4 bases from V and 2 bases from J, with 11 bases between. This CDR3 has 13 residues. Germline CDR1 reads GTSNPN; CDR2 reads SVGIG (reference sequence). The data stem from a study of blood T cell repertoires in COVID-19. The method was immunoSEQ multiplex PCR; TCRdb's version includes in-frame clones alone and lacks a portion of them. The sample gives 250,000 to 350,000 clones, 85% to 90% of which show up once; roughly 6.1% is in the top ten. This TCR was recovered from a woman between 45 and 60 years old with COVID-19, enrolled during active disease. Sequences were obtained from peripheral blood. The rearrangement links TRBV30 to TRBJ1-2; tentatively, D is TRBD1 (5 bases). In DNA form, the CDR3 reads TGTGCCTGGACTTGGGGGGGGAACTATGGCTACACCTTC. It codes for CAWTWGGNYGYTF.